This entry is about one T cell receptor (beta chain). Its cognate antigen has yet to be identified. This receptor came from a mouse, so its gene names and germline sequences are mouse ones too. The read ends 4 residues before the CDR3 terminus; that terminus is restored from the germline J gene. The CDR3 goes from the cysteine to the phenylalanine over 14 residues. The DNA covers only part of the CDR3, 30 bases in frame from base 1. From a lookup of the germline V gene, CDR1 and CDR2 are NNHDY and SYVADS. Deletion took 5 bases off V and 2 bases off J, with a span of 10 bases between the germline ends. This specimen belongs to a study of CD8+ T cells in alopecia areata (dated by TCRdb to the late 2010s). For the wider study: Female C3H/HeJ recipients, roughly 6-10 weeks old, were grafted with skin from C3H/HeJ donors with spontaneous alopecia (about 6-13 months old). Scalp clonality was compared among normal scalp (n=4), patchy alopecia areata scalp (n=8), and alopecia totalis/universalis scalp (n=8). TCRbeta CDR3 regions were amplified by immunoSEQ multiplex PCR with 35 Vbeta forward and 13 Jbeta reverse primers. To study T cell clonal expansion in alopecia areata, the researchers applied high-throughput TCRbeta sequencing to both the C3H/HeJ mouse model and human patients. The RNA source kit depended on sample type: the PAXgene miRNA kit for fixed scalp, the miRNeasy kit for PBMCs, and the RNeasy kit for mouse skin. In humans, TCRbeta sequencing was performed on scalp tissue and on sorted CD4+ and CD8+ peripheral blood T cells from healthy controls and from patients with patchy or totalis/universalis alopecia areata. General study outcomes and caveats: Lesional scalp, especially in alopecia totalis/universalis, showed higher clonality and more expanded CD8+ clones than normal scalp, suggesting antigenic drive. Scalp TCR repertoire analysis is complicated because resident alphabeta T cells in normal human skin are also sequenced, whereas mouse skin is dominated by gammadelta T cells. Compared with mice, TCR sequences shared between patients were less clear, possibly partly because of HLA diversity across the patient population.

Library preparation employed the immunoSEQ multiplex PCR assay. To provide template for TCR sequencing, every sample had RNA extracted and reverse transcribed into cDNA. SuperScript III was used for first-strand cDNA synthesis, primed with a 2:1 mix of oligo-dT and random hexamers. A synthetic immune receptor repertoire was used to gauge amplification bias, and whatever bias remained was removed computationally. Libraries were sequenced on Illumina HiSeq using 60 bp reads that covered the CDR3 and were read from J toward V. In the source study's methods: Raw reads were preprocessed to remove errors, and CDR3 was defined according to IMGT conventions as the region from the conserved cysteine to phenylalanine. To get clonality, Shannon entropy was normalized by log2 of the number of productive unique TCRs and the result was subtracted from 1. Scalp TCRbeta sequences were cross-referenced with sorted blood CD4 and CD8 repertoires so that the CD4 or CD8 identity of scalp clones could be inferred. TCRdb took this table from immuneACCESS and kept in-frame rearrangements with V and J called. Such tables lack part of the clones; where checked against another copy, unresolved V genes explain under half of the gap, and the rest is unexplained. The DNA was the basis for D and trimming; V, J and clone size are from that table. This sample was tabulated with approximately 110,000 clones, among which there are no singletons. About 20% of the sample is in the top ten clones.

This clonotype originated in a C3H/HeJ mouse with alopecia areata. Mice from this strain have the MHC haplotype H2-k. Recombination connected TRBV13-3 to TRBJ2-2; D gene: possibly TRBD1, on 6 matching bases. The sample taken for sequencing was lesional skin. The sequenced part of the CDR3 DNA is TGTGCCAGCAGCGCAGGGGCTAACACCGGG. The encoded protein is CASSAGANTG. Given in full, the CDR3 is CASSAGANTGQLYF. Full variable domain (CDR3 extended with the reference TRBV13-3 and TRBJ2-2 proteins): EAAVTQSPRSKVAVTGGKVTLSCHQTNNHDYMYWYRQDTGHGLRLIHYSYVADSTEKGDIPDGYKASRPSQENFSLILELASLSQTAVYFCASSAGANTGQLYFGEGSKLTVL.